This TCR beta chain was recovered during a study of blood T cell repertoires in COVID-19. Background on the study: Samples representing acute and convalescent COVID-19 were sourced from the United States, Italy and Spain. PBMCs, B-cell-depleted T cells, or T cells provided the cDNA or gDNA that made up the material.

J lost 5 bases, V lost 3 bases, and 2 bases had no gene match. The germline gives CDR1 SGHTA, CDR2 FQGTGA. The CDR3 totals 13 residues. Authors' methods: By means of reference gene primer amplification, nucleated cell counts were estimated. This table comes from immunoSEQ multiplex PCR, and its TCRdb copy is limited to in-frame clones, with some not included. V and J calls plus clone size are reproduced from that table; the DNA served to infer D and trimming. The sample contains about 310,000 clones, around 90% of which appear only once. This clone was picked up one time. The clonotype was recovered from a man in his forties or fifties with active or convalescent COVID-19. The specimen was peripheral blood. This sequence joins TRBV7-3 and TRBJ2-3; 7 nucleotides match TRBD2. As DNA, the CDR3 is TGTGCCAGCAGCTTTGCGGGGGAAGATACGCAGTATTTT. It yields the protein CASSFAGEDTQYF. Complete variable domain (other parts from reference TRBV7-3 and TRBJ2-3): GAGVSQTPSNKVTEKGKYVELRCDPISGHTALYWYRQSLGQGPEFLIYFQGTGAADDSGLPNDRFFAVRPEGSVSTLKIQRTERGDSAVYLCASSFAGEDTQYFGPGTRLTVL.